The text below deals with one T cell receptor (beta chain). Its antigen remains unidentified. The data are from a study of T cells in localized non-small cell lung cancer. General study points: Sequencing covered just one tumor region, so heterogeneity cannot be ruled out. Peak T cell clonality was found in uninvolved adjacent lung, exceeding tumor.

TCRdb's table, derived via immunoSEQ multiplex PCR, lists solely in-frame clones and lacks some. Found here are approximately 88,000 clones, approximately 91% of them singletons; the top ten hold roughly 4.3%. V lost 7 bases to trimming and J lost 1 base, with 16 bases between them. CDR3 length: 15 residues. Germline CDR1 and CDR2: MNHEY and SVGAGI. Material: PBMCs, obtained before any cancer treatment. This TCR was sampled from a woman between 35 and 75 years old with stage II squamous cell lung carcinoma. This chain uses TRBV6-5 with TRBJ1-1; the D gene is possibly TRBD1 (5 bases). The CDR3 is CASIPGGKGNTEAFF. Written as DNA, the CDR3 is TGTGCCAGCATCCCCGGGGGGAAAGGGAACACTGAAGCTTTCTTT.